Listed below are T cell receptor beta chains from one sample, sequenced in a study of CD8+ T cells in alopecia areata. The assay was immunoSEQ multiplex PCR, and TCRdb's table has in-frame clones only and misses some. The sample yields 100,000 or so clones, about 60% seen once. The starting material was CD8+ T cells sorted from blood, obtained between weeks 55 and 65, from a patient treated with tofacitinib. Every receptor here comes from a human donor with alopecia areata. The CDR3 runs from the conserved cysteine through the conserved F or W. The order of the fields is D gene, clone size, V gene, J gene, CDR3 DNA, CDR3 protein. The D gene is left open where the match is weak. Expanded clones are given a class, and other clones once, few, many or no size at all.

D: TRBD2; size: few; V: TRBV29-1; J: TRBJ2-5; DNA: TGCAGCGTTGACGGACTAGCGGGGGGTCGGGAGACCCAGTACTTC; CDR3: CSVDGLAGGRETQYF
D: NA; size: NA; V: TRBV6-6; J: TRBJ2-1; DNA: TGTGCCAGCAGTTACACCTTTAATGAGCAGTTCTTC; CDR3: CASSYTFNEQFF
D: NA; size: few; V: TRBV13; J: TRBJ1-2; DNA: TGTGCCAGCAGCTTAGGCAGGGATGGCTACACCTTC; CDR3: CASSLGRDGYTF
D: NA; size: NA; V: TRBV11-2; J: TRBJ1-6; DNA: TGTGCCAGCAGCGACGCCGAGGTCCCCTCCTATAATTCACCCCTCCACTTT; CDR3: CASSDAEVPSYNSPLHF
D: TRBD2; size: once; V: TRBV15; J: TRBJ2-1; DNA: TGTGCCACCAGCGGGACTAGCGGTTACAATGAGCAGTTCTTC; CDR3: CATSGTSGYNEQFF
D: NA; size: NA; V: TRBV29-1; J: TRBJ2-1; DNA: TGCAGCGTTGAAGATCGCTATGAGCAGTTCTTC; CDR3: CSVEDRYEQFF
D: NA; size: few; V: TRBV4-1; J: TRBJ1-1; DNA: TGCGCCAGCAGCCCTGGAGGGCAGGGAGGGACTGAAGCTTTCTTT; CDR3: CASSPGGQGGTEAFF
D: NA; size: NA; V: TRBV7-8; J: TRBJ1-4; DNA: TGTGCCAGCAGCTCTGACCCAAATCAACTGTTTTTT; CDR3: CASSSDPNQLFF
D: NA; size: NA; V: TRBV5-1; J: TRBJ2-1; DNA: TGCGCCAGCAGCTTTGAGAGCTCCTACAATGAGCAGTTCTTC; CDR3: CASSFESSYNEQFF
D: TRBD1; size: once; V: TRBV7-9; J: TRBJ2-7; DNA: TGTGCCAGCAGCTCGGGACAGTATAGGGACGAGCAGTACTTC; CDR3: CASSSGQYRDEQYF
D: TRBD1; size: NA; V: TRBV12-5; J: TRBJ1-1; DNA: TGTGCTAGTGGTTTGTCCAGGGGGAGGACTGAAGCTTTCTTT; CDR3: CASGLSRGRTEAFF
D: NA; size: NA; V: TRBV15; J: TRBJ1-1; DNA: TGTGCCACCAGCAGAGATCGCGGGAACACTGAAGCTTTCTTT; CDR3: CATSRDRGNTEAFF
D: NA; size: NA; V: TRBV19; J: TRBJ2-1; DNA: TGTGCCAGTAGTATCCGGCTCCCGGGGATGGGTGAGCAGTTCTTC; CDR3: CASSIRLPGMGEQFF
D: TRBD1; size: NA; V: TRBV4-1; J: TRBJ1-1; DNA: TGCGCCAGCAGCGGACAGGGGGCAATTGGCACTGAAGCTTTCTTT; CDR3: CASSGQGAIGTEAFF
D: NA; size: NA; V: TRBV6-5; J: TRBJ2-2; DNA: TGTGCCAGCAGTTACGGAGGGGGTACCGGGGAGCTGTTTTTT; CDR3: CASSYGGGTGELFF
D: NA; size: once; V: TRBV14; J: TRBJ2-6; DNA: TGTGCCAGCAGCAAAGGGGTTTTCTCTGGGGCCAACGTCCTGACTTTC; CDR3: CASSKGVFSGANVLTF
D: TRBD1; size: NA; V: TRBV27; J: TRBJ1-1; DNA: TGTGCCAGCCGCAGACAGGGTACAGAAGCTTTCTTT; CDR3: CASRRQGTEAFF
D: NA; size: NA; V: TRBV13; J: TRBJ2-3; DNA: TGTGCCAGCAGCTTAGGGCGCTTCACAGATACGCAGTATTTT; CDR3: CASSLGRFTDTQYF
D: NA; size: few; V: TRBV6-5; J: TRBJ2-3; DNA: TGTGCCAGCAGTTACGGGGACAGCACAGATACGCAGTATTTT; CDR3: CASSYGDSTDTQYF